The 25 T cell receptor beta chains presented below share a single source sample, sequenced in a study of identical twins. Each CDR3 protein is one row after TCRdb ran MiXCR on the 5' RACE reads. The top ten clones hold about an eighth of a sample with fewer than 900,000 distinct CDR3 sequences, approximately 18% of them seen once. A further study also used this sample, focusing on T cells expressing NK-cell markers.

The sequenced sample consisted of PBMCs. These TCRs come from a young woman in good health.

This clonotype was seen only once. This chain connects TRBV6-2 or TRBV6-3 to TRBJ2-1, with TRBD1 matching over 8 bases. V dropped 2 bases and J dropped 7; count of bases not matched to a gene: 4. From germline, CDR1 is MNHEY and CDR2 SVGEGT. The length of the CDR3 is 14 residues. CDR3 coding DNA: TGTGCCAGCAGTTACCGTGGGACAGGTAATGAGCAGTTCTTC. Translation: CASSYRGTGNEQFF.

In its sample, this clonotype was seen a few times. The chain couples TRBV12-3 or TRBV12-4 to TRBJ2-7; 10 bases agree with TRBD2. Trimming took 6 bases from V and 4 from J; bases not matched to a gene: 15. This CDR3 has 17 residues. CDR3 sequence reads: CASSLGLASPVGYEQYF. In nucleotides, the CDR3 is TGTGCCAGCAGCCTGGGACTAGCGTCCCCCGTCGGGTACGAGCAGTACTTC.

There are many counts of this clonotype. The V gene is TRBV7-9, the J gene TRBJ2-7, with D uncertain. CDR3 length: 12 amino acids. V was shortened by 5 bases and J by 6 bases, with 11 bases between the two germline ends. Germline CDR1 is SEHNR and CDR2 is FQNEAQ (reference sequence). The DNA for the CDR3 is TGTGCCAGCAGCCTAGGCACATCCGAGCAGTACTTC. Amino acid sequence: CASSLGTSEQYF.

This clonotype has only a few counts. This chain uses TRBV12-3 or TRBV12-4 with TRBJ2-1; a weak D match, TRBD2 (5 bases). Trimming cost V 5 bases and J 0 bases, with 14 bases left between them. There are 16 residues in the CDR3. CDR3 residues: CASSPSGSRSYNEQFF. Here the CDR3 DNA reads TGTGCCAGCAGTCCCTCGGGATCCCGCTCCTACAATGAGCAGTTCTTC.

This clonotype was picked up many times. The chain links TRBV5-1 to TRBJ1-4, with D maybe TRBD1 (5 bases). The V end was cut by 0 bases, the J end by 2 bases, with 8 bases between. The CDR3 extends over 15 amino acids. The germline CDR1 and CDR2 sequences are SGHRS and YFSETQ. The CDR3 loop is CASSLGWGTNEKLFF. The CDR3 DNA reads TGCGCCAGCAGCTTGGGATGGGGGACTAATGAAAAACTGTTTTTT.

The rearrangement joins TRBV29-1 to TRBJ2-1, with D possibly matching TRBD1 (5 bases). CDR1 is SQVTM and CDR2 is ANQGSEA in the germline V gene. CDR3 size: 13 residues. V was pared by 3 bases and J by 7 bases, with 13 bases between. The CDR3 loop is CSVDQGSGNEQFF. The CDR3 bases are TGCAGCGTTGATCAGGGATCCGGGAATGAGCAGTTCTTC.

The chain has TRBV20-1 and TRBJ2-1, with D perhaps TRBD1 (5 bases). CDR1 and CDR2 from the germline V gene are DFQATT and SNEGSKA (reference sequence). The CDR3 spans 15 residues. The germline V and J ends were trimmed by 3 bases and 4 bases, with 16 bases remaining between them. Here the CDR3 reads CSARVDSDHYNEQFF. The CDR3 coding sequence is TGCAGTGCTAGGGTCGACAGTGATCATTACAATGAGCAGTTCTTC.

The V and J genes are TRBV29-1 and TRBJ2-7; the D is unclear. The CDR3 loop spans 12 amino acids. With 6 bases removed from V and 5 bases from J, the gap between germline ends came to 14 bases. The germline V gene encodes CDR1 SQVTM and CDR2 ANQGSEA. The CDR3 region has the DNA TGCAGCGTGTGGGGAAGTGAGGACGAGCAGTACTTC. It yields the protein CSVWGSEDEQYF.

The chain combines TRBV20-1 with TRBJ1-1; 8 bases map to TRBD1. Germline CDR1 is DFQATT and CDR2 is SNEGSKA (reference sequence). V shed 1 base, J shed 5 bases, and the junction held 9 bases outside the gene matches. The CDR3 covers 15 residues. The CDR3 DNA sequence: TGCAGTGCTAGAGGGGACCGGGACAGGTGGACTGAAGCTTTCTTT. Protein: CSARGDRDRWTEAFF.

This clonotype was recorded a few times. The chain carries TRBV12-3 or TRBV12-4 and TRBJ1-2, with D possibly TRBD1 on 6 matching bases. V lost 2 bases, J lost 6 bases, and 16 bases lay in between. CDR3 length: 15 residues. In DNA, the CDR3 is TGTGCCAGCAGTTTATCCTGGGACAAAAGAGATGGCTACACCTTC. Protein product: CASSLSWDKRDGYTF.

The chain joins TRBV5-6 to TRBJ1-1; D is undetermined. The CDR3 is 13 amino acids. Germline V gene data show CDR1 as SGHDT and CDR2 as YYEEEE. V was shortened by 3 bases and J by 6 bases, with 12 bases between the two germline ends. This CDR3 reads CASSSYQVPEAFF. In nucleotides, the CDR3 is TGTGCCAGCAGCTCCTACCAGGTCCCTGAAGCTTTCTTT.

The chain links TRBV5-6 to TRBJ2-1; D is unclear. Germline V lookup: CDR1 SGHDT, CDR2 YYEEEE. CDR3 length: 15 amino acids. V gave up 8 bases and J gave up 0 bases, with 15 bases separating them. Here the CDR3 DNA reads TGTGCCAGGGGCTCCGGGCTAGTCTCCTACAATGAGCAGTTCTTC. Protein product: CARGSGLVSYNEQFF.

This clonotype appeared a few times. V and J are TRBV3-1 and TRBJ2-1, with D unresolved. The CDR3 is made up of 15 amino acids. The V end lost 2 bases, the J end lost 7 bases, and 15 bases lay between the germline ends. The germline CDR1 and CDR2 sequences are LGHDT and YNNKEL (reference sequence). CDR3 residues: CASSQFLKKENEQFF. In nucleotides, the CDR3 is TGTGCCAGCAGCCAATTCTTAAAGAAGGAGAATGAGCAGTTCTTC.

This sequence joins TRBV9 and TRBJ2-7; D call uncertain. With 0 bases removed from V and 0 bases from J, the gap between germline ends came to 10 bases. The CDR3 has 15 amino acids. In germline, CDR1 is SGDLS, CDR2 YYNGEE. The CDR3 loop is CASSVGVKGSYEQYF. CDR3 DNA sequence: TGTGCCAGCAGCGTAGGTGTGAAGGGCTCCTACGAGCAGTACTTC.

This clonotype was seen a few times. The chain's CDR3 is CASSLVLRTSVNTEAFF. Written as DNA, the CDR3 is TGTGCCAGCAGCTTGGTCCTAAGAACTTCTGTGAACACTGAAGCTTTCTTT. The V and J genes are TRBV5-5 and TRBJ1-1, with D hard to call. Per germline, CDR1 SGHKS and CDR2 YYEKEE (reference sequence). The CDR3 extends over 17 amino acids. V was pared by 0 bases and J by 0 bases, with 15 bases between.

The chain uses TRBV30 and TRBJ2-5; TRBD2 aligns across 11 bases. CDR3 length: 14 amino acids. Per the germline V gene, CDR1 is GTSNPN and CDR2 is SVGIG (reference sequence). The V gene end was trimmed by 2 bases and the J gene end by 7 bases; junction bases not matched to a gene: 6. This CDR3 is CAWSTLAGGVTQYF. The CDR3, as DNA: TGTGCCTGGAGTACCCTAGCGGGAGGAGTGACCCAGTACTTC. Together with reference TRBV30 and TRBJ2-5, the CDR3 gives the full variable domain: SQTIHQWPATLVQPVGSPLSLECTVEGTSNPNLYWYRQAAGRGLQLLFYSVGIGQISSEVPQNLSASRPQDRQFILSSKKLLLSDSGFYLCAWSTLAGGVTQYFGPGTRLLVL.

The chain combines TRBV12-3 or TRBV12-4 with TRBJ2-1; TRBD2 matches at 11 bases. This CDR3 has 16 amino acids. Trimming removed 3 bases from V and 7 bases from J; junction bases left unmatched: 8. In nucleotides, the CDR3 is TGTGCCAGCAGTTTCAAACTAGCGGGAGAACGGAATGAGCAGTTCTTC. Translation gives CASSFKLAGERNEQFF.

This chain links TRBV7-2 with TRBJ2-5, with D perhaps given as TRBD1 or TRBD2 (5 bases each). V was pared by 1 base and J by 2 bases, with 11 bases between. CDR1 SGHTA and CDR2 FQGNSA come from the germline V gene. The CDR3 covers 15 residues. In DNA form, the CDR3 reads TGTGCCAGCAGCTTAGTCCCAGGGAGACAAGAGACCCAGTACTTC. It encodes CASSLVPGRQETQYF. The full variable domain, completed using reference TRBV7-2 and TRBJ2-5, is GAGVSQSPSNKVTEKGKDVELRCDPISGHTALYWYRQSLGQGLEFLIYFQGNSAPDKSGLPSDRFSAERTGGSVSTLTIQRTQQEDSAVYLCASSLVPGRQETQYFGPGTRLLVL.

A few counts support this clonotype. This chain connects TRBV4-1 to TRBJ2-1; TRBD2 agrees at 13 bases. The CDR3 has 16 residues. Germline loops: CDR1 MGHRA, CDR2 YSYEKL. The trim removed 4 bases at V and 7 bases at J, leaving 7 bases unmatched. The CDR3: CASSLPGTSGMNEQFF. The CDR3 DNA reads TGCGCCAGCAGCCTGCCCGGGACTAGCGGGATGAATGAGCAGTTCTTC.

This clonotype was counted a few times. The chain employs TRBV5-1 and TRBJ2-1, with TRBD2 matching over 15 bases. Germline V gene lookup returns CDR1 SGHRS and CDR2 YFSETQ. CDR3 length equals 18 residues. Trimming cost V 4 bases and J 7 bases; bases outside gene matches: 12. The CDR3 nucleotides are TGCGCCAGCAGCCCTATCCGTGGACTAGCGGGAGGGCCGAATGAGCAGTTCTTC. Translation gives CASSPIRGLAGGPNEQFF.

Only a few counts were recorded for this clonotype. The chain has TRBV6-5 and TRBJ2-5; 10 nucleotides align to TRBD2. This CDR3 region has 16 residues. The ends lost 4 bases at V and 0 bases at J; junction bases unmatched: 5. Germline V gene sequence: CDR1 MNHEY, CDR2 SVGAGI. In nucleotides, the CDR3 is TGTGCCAGCAGTTTGACTAGCGGGTCACACCAAGAGACCCAGTACTTC. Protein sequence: CASSLTSGSHQETQYF.

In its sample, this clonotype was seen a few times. CDR3 region: CASSSRDSRSEQYF. CDR3 sequence (DNA): TGTGCCAGCAGCTCCCGGGATTCTCGCAGCGAGCAGTACTTC. The chain uses TRBV5-5 and TRBJ2-7; perhaps TRBD2 as D (5 bases). Trimming took 3 bases from V and 6 from J, leaving 16 bases between them. Germline CDR1 and CDR2: SGHKS and YYEKEE (reference sequence). The CDR3 is 14 amino acids.

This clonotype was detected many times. CDR3 DNA sequence: TGCGCCAGCAGTGAGTGGACCAGGGAGGAGACCCAGTACTTC. Residues: CASSEWTREETQYF. This chain joins TRBV10-2 and TRBJ2-5; D may be TRBD1 or TRBD2 (5 bases each). There are 14 residues in the CDR3. The germline gives CDR1 WSHSY, CDR2 SAAADI. V was trimmed by 1 base and J by 5 bases, leaving 11 bases between them.

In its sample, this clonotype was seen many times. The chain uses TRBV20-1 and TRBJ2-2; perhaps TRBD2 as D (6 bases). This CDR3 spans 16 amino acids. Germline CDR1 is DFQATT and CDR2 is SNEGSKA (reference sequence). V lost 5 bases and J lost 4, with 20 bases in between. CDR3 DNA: TGCAGTGCTCGGCCCCCGGGAGCCCAGGCCACCGGGGAGCTGTTTTTT. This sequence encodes CSARPPGAQATGELFF.

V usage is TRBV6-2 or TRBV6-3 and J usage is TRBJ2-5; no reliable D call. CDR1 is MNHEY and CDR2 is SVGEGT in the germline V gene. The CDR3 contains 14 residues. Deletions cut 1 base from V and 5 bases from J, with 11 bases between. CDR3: CASSYYWLVETQYF. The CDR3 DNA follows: TGTGCCAGCAGTTACTACTGGCTGGTGGAGACCCAGTACTTC.